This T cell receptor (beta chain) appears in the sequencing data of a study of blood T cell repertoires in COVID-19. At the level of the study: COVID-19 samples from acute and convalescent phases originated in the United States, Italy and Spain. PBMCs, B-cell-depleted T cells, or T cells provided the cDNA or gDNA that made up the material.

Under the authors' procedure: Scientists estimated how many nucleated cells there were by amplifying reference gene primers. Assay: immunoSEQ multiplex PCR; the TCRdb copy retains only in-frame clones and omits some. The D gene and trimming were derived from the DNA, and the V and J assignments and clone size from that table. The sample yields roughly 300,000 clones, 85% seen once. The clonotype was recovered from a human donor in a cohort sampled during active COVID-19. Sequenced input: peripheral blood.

The CDR3, as DNA: TGTGCCTGGACCCCTGCCGGGGAGCTGTTTTTT. This sequence encodes CAWTPAGELFF. This chain connects TRBV30 to TRBJ2-2; D unresolved. The CDR3 has 11 amino acids. The germline V and J ends were trimmed by 4 bases and 6 bases, with 6 bases remaining between them. Per germline, CDR1 GTSNPN and CDR2 SVGIG (reference sequence).